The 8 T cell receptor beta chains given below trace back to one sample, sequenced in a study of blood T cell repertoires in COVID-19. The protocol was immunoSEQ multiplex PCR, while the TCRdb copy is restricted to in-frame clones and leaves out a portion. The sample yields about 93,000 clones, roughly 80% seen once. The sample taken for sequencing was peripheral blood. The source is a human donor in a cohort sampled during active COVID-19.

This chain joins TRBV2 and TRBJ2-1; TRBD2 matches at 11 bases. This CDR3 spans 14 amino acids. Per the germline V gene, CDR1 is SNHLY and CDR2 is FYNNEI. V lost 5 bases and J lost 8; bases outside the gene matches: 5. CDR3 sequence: CASSTSGGRDEQFF. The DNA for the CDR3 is TGTGCCAGCAGTACTAGCGGGGGAAGGGATGAGCAGTTCTTC.

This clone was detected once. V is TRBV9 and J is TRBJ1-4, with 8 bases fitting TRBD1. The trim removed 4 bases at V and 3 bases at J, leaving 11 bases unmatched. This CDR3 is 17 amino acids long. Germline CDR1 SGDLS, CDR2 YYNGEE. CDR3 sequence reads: CASSPRSGGMSNEKLFF. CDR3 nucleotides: TGTGCCAGCAGCCCCCGATCAGGGGGCATGTCTAATGAAAAACTGTTTTTT.

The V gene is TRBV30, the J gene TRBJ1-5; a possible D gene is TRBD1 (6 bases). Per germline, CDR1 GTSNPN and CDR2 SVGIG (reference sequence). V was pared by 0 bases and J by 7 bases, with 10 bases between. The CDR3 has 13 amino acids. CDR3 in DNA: TGTGCCTGGAGTGTACAGGGCGAACAGCCCCAGCATTTT. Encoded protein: CAWSVQGEQPQHF.

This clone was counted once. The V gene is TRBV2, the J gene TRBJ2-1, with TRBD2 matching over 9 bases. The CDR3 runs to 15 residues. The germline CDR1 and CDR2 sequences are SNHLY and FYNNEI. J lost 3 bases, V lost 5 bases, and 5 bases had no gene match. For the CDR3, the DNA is TGTGCCAGCAGTCGACTAGCGGCCCTCTACAATGAGCAGTTCTTC. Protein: CASSRLAALYNEQFF.

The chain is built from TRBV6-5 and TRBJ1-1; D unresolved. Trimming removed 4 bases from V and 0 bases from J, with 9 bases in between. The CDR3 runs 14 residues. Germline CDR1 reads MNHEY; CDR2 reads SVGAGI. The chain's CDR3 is CASSSRRLNTEAFF. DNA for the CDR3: TGTGCCAGCAGTTCCCGGAGGCTGAACACTGAAGCTTTCTTT.

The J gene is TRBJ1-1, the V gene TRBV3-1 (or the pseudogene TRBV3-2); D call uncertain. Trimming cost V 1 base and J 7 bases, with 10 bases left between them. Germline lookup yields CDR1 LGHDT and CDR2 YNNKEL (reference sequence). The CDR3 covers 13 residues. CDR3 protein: CASSQASSGEAFF. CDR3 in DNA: TGTGCCAGCAGCCAAGCCTCTTCGGGTGAAGCTTTCTTT.

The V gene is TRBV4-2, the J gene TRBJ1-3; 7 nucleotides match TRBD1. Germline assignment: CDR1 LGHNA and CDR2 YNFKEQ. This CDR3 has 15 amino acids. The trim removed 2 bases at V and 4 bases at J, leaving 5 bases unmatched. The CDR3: CASSQIDREGNTIYF. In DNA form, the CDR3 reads TGTGCCAGCAGCCAAATCGACAGGGAAGGAAACACCATATATTTT.

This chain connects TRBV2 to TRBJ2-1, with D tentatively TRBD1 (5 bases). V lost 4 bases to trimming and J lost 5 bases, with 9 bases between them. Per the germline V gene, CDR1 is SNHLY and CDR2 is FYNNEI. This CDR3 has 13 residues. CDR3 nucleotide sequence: TGTGCCAGCAGTGGTTGGGGCAACAATGAGCAGTTCTTC. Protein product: CASSGWGNNEQFF.